This entry concerns a single T cell receptor beta chain. Its antigen is not identified. This sample is part of a study of T cells after yellow fever vaccination. The study's findings and limits: Post-booster repertoires contained most primary-vaccination clones again (approximately 97% CD4, over 70% CD8). It was the secondary response that reached its peak faster, day 5 versus 15, but it was weaker.

Each CDR3 protein is one row after TCRdb ran MiXCR on the 5' RACE reads. Of around 260,000 distinct CDR3 sequences in the sample, around 5.2% were seen once. V gave up 1 base and J gave up 8 bases, with 8 bases separating them. The CDR3 length is 11 residues. Germline-derived CDR1 and CDR2 are DFQATT and SNEGSKA (reference sequence). The sequencing used CD4+ T cells sorted from PBMCs, collected on the day of the yellow fever booster vaccination. This chain joins TRBV20-1 and TRBJ1-2; no definite D call. The clonotype comes from a man younger than 35 who received the YFV17D yellow fever vaccine. The CDR3 DNA reads TGCAGTGCTAGAGTCGTTGGAGGCTACACCTTC. This gives the protein CSARVVGGYTF.